The next 3 T cell receptor beta chains were all read from a single sample in a study of blood T cells in healthy people across ages. PCR was performed a second time for about 7 to 12 cycles using a sample-barcoded 5' primer and a J-beta primer mix. From the 5' RACE reads, TCRdb called clonotypes with MiXCR, one entry per CDR3 protein. The repertoire has more than 550,000 distinct CDR3 sequences, about 20% of them found once; the top ten carry about 22%. The sample consisted of blood. The receptor set was obtained from an older man in good health.

The chain has TRBV20-1 and TRBJ2-3; TRBD2 matches at 7 bases. The germline CDR1 and CDR2 sequences are DFQATT and SNEGSKA (reference sequence). The CDR3 is 12 amino acids. The CDR3 spells CSEGRDPDTQYF. CDR3 nucleotides: TGCAGCGAGGGGAGGGACCCAGATACGCAGTATTTT.

This chain joins TRBV12-3 or TRBV12-4 and TRBJ2-2, with D maybe TRBD1 (5 bases). With 7 bases removed from V and 4 bases from J, the gap between germline ends came to 10 bases. The CDR3 is 13 amino acids. The CDR3 nucleotides read TGTGCCAGCACCAAACAGGCCACCGGGGAGCTGTTTTTT. Its translation: CASTKQATGELFF.

In its sample, this clonotype was seen a few times. The chain uses TRBV7-9 and TRBJ2-1, with D hard to call. The DNA end favors TRBJ2-7, so the J call may be wrong. This CDR3 is 15 amino acids long. The germline V gene has CDR1 SEHNR and CDR2 FQNEAQ (reference sequence). CDR3 DNA sequence: TGTGCCAGCAGCTTAGCGAGAACAGAACCTTACGAGCAGTACTTC. This translates into CASSLARTEPYEQYF.